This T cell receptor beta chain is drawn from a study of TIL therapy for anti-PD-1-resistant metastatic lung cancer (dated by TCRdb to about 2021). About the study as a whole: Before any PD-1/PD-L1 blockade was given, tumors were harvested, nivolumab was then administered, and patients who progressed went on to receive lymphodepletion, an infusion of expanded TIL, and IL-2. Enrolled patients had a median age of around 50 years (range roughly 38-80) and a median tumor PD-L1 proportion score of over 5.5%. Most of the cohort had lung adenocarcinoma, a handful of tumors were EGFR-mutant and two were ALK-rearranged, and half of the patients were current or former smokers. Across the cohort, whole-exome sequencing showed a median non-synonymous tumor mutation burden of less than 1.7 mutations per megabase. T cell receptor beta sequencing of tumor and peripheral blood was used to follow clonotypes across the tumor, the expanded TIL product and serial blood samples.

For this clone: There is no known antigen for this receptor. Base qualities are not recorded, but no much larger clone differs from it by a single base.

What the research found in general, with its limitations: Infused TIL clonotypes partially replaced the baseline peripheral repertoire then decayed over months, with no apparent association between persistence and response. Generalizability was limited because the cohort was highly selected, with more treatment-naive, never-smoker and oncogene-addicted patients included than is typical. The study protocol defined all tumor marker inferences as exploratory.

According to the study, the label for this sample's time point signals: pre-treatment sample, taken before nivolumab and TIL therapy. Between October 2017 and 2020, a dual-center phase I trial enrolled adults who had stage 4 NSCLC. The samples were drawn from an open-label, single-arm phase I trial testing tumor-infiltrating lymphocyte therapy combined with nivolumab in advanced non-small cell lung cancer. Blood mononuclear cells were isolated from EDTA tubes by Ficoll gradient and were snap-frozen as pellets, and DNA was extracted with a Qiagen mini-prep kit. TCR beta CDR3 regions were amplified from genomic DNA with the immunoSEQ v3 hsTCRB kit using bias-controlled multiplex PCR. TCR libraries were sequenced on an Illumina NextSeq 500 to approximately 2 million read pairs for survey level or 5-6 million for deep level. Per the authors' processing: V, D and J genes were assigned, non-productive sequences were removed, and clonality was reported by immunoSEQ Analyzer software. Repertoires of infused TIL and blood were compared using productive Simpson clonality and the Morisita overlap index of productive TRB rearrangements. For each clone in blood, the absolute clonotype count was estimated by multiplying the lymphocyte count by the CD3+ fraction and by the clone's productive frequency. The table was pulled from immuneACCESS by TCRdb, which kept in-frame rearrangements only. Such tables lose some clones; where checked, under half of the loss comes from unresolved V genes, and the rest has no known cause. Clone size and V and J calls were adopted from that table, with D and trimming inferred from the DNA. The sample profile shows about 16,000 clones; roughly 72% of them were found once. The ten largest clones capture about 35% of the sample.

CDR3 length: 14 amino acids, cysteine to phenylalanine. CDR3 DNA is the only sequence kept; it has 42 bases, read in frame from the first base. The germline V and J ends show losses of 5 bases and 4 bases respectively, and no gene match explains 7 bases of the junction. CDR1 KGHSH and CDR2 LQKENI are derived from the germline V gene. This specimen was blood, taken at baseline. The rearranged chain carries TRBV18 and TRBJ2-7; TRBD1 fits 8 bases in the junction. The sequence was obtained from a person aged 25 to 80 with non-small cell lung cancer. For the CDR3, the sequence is CASSGSGGWYEQYF. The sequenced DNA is TGTGCCAGCTCAGGGTCAGGGGGCTGGTACGAGCAGTACTTC.